The 2 T cell receptor beta chains below come from one sample, sequenced in a study of blood T cell repertoires in COVID-19 (dated by TCRdb to the early 2020s). Library preparation used the immunoSEQ multiplex PCR assay. In TCRdb, the immuneACCESS table is reduced to in-frame sequences with V and J assigned. These tables do not hold every clone; where another copy was compared, an unresolved V gene accounts for under half, and the others remain unexplained. The sample has fewer than 350,000 clones on record, 70% to 90% of them singletons. Around 1% of the sample lies in the top ten. The specimen sequenced was PBMCs or T cells enriched from blood (not recorded which). Receptors originate from a woman under 40 who had recovered from COVID-19.

This chain connects TRBV28 to TRBJ1-1; a weak D match, TRBD1 (5 bases). CDR1 is MDHEN, CDR2 SYDVKM, per germline. Trimming left V 8 bases short and J 4 bases short, with 11 bases between. CDR3 length: 12 residues. CDR3 DNA: TGTGCCAGCCTGTCCGGGGGCACTGAAGCTTTCTTT. It codes for CASLSGGTEAFF. Together with reference TRBV28 and TRBJ1-1, the CDR3 gives the full variable domain: DVKVTQSSRYLVKRTGEKVFLECVQDMDHENMFWYRQDPGLGLRLIYFSYDVKMKEKGDIPEGYSVSREKKERFSLILESASTNQTSMYLCASLSGGTEAFFGQGTRLTVV.

This chain links TRBV18 with TRBJ1-1, with 10 positions matching TRBD1. The germline V gene encodes CDR1 KGHSH and CDR2 LQKENI. Germline trimming cut 2 bases from V and 3 bases from J; bases unmatched to any gene: 6. This CDR3 has 16 residues. CDR3 protein: CASSPRQGAGDTEAFF. CDR3 in DNA: TGTGCCAGCTCACCAAGACAGGGGGCGGGAGACACTGAAGCTTTCTTT.